Listed here are 15 T cell receptor beta chains from one sample, sequenced in a study of T cell changes during pregnancy in multiple sclerosis. Clones were read by immunoSEQ multiplex PCR, and TCRdb kept only the in-frame ones, dropping some. The sample lists about 59,000 clones, 93% seen once, with about 2.5% in the top ten. The sequences come from CD8+ T cells from peripheral blood mononuclear cells, collected in the third trimester of pregnancy. All receptors come from a female donor with multiple sclerosis, enrolled in a pregnancy study.

This chain links TRBV7-2 with TRBJ1-1; a weak D match, TRBD1 (5 bases). The CDR3 runs to 14 residues. Germline CDR1 SGHTA, CDR2 FQGNSA. Trimming stripped 1 base from V and 7 bases from J, with 13 bases between. CDR3 region: CASSLVGQGGEAFF. The CDR3 DNA reads as TGTGCCAGCAGCTTAGTTGGGCAGGGTGGTGAAGCTTTCTTT.

CDR3 in DNA: TGTGCCAGCAGACACCCAGGGGCGTCCCAAGAGACCCAGTACTTC. Translated: CASRHPGASQETQYF. The rearrangement uses TRBV6-4 and TRBJ2-5; maybe TRBD1 (6 bases). This CDR3 region has 15 residues. Germline loops: CDR1 MRHNA, CDR2 SNTAGT. Trimming left V 6 bases short and J 1 base short, with 15 bases between.

The rearrangement links TRBV6-1 to TRBJ2-5; 7 bases line up with TRBD1. The V segment lost 4 bases and the J segment 5 bases; nucleotides outside the gene matches: 7. This CDR3 has 14 residues. In germline, CDR1 is MNHNS, CDR2 SASEGT. In nucleotides, the CDR3 is TGTGCCAGCAGTGCAAACAGGGGCGGCGAGACCCAGTACTTC. Translation gives CASSANRGGETQYF.

The rearrangement uses TRBV29-1 and TRBJ1-2; TRBD1 aligns across 11 bases. Germline loops: CDR1 SQVTM, CDR2 ANQGSEA. Trimming at V came to 6 bases and at J to 3 bases, leaving 3 bases not matched to a gene. CDR3 length: 13 amino acids. The CDR3 is CSVGQGGDYGYTF. CDR3 sequence (DNA): TGCAGCGTGGGACAGGGGGGCGACTATGGCTACACCTTC.

The chain couples TRBV27 to TRBJ1-2; 9 bases match TRBD1. The ends lost 6 bases at V and 4 bases at J; junction bases unmatched: 6. The CDR3 consists of 14 residues. Germline V lookup: CDR1 MNHEY, CDR2 SMNVEV (reference sequence). This chain's CDR3 is CASSGGQGIYGYTF. The CDR3, as DNA: TGTGCCAGCAGCGGGGGACAGGGAATCTATGGCTACACCTTC.

The V call is TRBV7-9, the J call TRBJ2-2; 10 bases match TRBD1. Germline loops: CDR1 SEHNR, CDR2 FQNEAQ (reference sequence). V dropped 5 bases and J dropped 4; count of bases not matched to a gene: 7. CDR3 length: 16 residues. DNA for the CDR3: TGTGCCAGCAGCAGGGGGACAGGGGTTGGCACCGGGGAGCTGTTTTTT. Translated: CASSRGTGVGTGELFF.

CDR3 sequence reads: CASSFYSNEQFF. CDR3 DNA: TGTGCCAGCAGCTTCTACAGCAATGAGCAGTTCTTC. The chain carries TRBV7-8 and TRBJ2-1; D unresolved. Per germline, CDR1 SGHVS and CDR2 FQNEAQ. CDR3 size: 12 residues. V lost 3 bases to trimming and J lost 6 bases, with 6 bases between them. The variable domain in full, with the rest retrieved from reference TRBV7-8 and TRBJ2-1, is GAGVSQSPRYKVAKRGQDVALRCDPISGHVSLFWYQQALGQGPEFLTYFQNEAQLDKSGLPSDRFFAERPEGSVSTLKIQRTQQEDSAVYLCASSFYSNEQFFGPGTRLTVL.

The rearrangement joins TRBV27 to TRBJ1-3; D gene unclear. V was clipped by 2 bases and J by 3 bases, with 8 bases between them. Looked up from germline, CDR1 is MNHEY and CDR2 is SMNVEV (reference sequence). The CDR3 sequence is 14 residues long. The CDR3 DNA reads TGTGCCAGCAGTTTACAGGCAGATGGAAACACCATATATTTT. Translation: CASSLQADGNTIYF.

This rearrangement joins TRBV9 to TRBJ2-1, with 9 nucleotides matching TRBD1. Trimming took 3 bases from V and 3 from J; bases not matched to a gene: 13. Germline V gene data show CDR1 as SGDLS and CDR2 as YYNGEE. This CDR3 spans 18 amino acids. CDR3 DNA sequence: TGTGCCAGCAGCGGCACCGGGACAGGGACCCCACTCTACAATGAGCAGTTCTTC. Protein: CASSGTGTGTPLYNEQFF.

The gene calls are TRBV7-9 and TRBJ1-1; possibly TRBD1 for D (5 bases). The germline V gene encodes CDR1 SEHNR and CDR2 FQNEAQ (reference sequence). Trimming shortened V by 5 bases and J by 8 bases, and 15 bases separated the two germline ends. The CDR3 sequence is 13 residues long. The CDR3 loop reads CASSLLGGNEAFF. The CDR3 DNA follows: TGTGCCAGCAGCCTCCTGGGGGGGAACGAAGCTTTCTTT.

The V and J genes are TRBV5-1 and TRBJ2-5; 12 nucleotides line up with TRBD2. Germline CDR1 reads SGHRS; CDR2 reads YFSETQ. The length of the CDR3 is 16 residues. J gave up 4 bases and V 0 bases, and 4 bases lay outside the gene matches. The CDR3, as DNA: TGCGCCAGCAGCTTGGGACTAGCGGGAGCAACAGAGACCCAGTACTTC. Translated: CASSLGLAGATETQYF.

The chain has TRBV7-2 and TRBJ2-3, with D unresolved. The V and J ends lost 0 bases and 1 base respectively, with 8 bases between them. CDR3 length: 15 amino acids. Germline values: CDR1 SGHTA, CDR2 FQGNSA. The DNA for the CDR3 is TGTGCCAGCAGCTTAGCATTTCGTTGCACAGATACGCAGTATTTT. Translated: CASSLAFRCTDTQYF.

This chain uses TRBV5-1 with TRBJ2-2; D unresolved. Trimming removed 5 bases from V and 5 bases from J, with 13 bases in between. This CDR3 is 14 amino acids long. Per the germline V gene, CDR1 is SGHRS and CDR2 is YFSETQ. CDR3 residues: CASRGASDTGELFF. The CDR3 nucleotides are TGCGCCAGCAGAGGAGCCAGTGATACCGGGGAGCTGTTTTTT.

This sequence joins TRBV11-2 and TRBJ2-7, with a weak D call TRBD2 (6 bases). Germline V gene data show CDR1 as SGHAT and CDR2 as FQNNGV. The CDR3 totals 12 residues. The V end was cut by 5 bases, the J end by 7 bases, with 12 bases between. The CDR3 DNA reads TGTGCCAGCAGCCTGACTAGTCTTGAGCAGTACTTC. It is translated as CASSLTSLEQYF.

The chain is built from TRBV6-5 and TRBJ2-7; 8 bases are a match to TRBD1. From germline, CDR1 is MNHEY and CDR2 SVGAGI. The CDR3 spans 15 residues. With 5 bases clipped from V and 4 bases from J, the junction kept 10 bases outside the gene matches. The CDR3 region is CASSPFGQGEYEQYF. The CDR3 coding sequence is TGTGCCAGCAGTCCCTTCGGACAGGGCGAGTACGAGCAGTACTTC.